The 11 T cell receptor beta chains below were found in one sample sequenced in a study of cytomegalovirus exposure and HLA in healthy donors. Both 60 Vbeta primers and 13 Jbeta primers went into the PCR. Some clones are missing from TCRdb's copy, which holds only in-frame ones; the method was immunoSEQ multiplex PCR. The data hold around 91,000 clones, with around 79% observed a single time. Sequencing was carried out using PBMCs. The receptors were gathered from a woman aged 40-49 years in good health and CMV-seropositive.

This chain joins TRBV9 and TRBJ2-3; 11 positions agree with TRBD2. The CDR3 loop spans 21 amino acids. Germline values: CDR1 SGDLS, CDR2 YYNGEE. Trimming removed 0 bases from V and 0 bases from J; junction bases left unmatched: 15. Here the CDR3 DNA reads TGTGCCAGCAGCGTAGTCCCAGGACTAGCGGGCGAAATTACTAGCACAGATACGCAGTATTTT. Encoded protein: CASSVVPGLAGEITSTDTQYF.

The CDR3 region is CASDRGSYGYTF. The CDR3 DNA reads TGTGCCAGCGACAGGGGATCCTATGGCTACACCTTC. The V call is TRBV6-6, the J call TRBJ1-2; 8 bases agree with TRBD1. This CDR3 has 12 residues. Unmatched junction bases numbered 3, after V lost 8 bases and J lost 4 bases. Per the germline V gene, CDR1 is MNHNY and CDR2 is SVGAGI (reference sequence).

This clone was seen just once. V usage is TRBV19 and J usage is TRBJ2-1; D perhaps matches TRBD2 (5 bases). The V gene's germline CDR1 is LNHDA and CDR2 SQIVND (reference sequence). The germline V and J ends were trimmed by 0 bases and 4 bases, with 10 bases remaining between them. This CDR3 contains 15 residues. The CDR3 region has the DNA TGTGCCAGTAGTATAGAATCCGGGATATACAATGAGCAGTTCTTC. It is translated as CASSIESGIYNEQFF. The whole variable domain, remainder taken from reference TRBV19 and TRBJ2-1, is DGGITQSPKYLFRKEGQNVTLSCEQNLNHDAMYWYRQDPGQGLRLIYYSQIVNDFQKGDIAEGYSVSREKKESFPLTVTSAQKNPTAFYLCASSIESGIYNEQFFGPGTRLTVL.

The chain has TRBV7-3 and TRBJ2-2; TRBD2 matches at 7 bases. CDR1 is SGHTA, CDR2 FQGTGA, per germline. This CDR3 has 15 amino acids. The V gene end was trimmed by 5 bases and the J gene end by 6 bases; junction bases not matched to a gene: 9. The CDR3 here is CASSPLMAGAGELFF. The CDR3 DNA reads TGTGCCAGCAGCCCGCTAATGGCGGGAGCCGGGGAGCTGTTTTTT.

This clone was counted between two and nine times. J is TRBJ2-1 and V is TRBV6-6; D may be TRBD1 (7 bases). The germline CDR1 and CDR2 sequences are MNHNY and SVGAGI (reference sequence). The CDR3 is made up of 14 amino acids. The V gene lost 5 bases and the J gene lost 8 bases, with 16 bases spanning the gap. CDR3 nucleotide sequence: TGTGCCAGCAGTCAGGGGGGACCGGATGATGAGCAGTTCTTC. It is translated as CASSQGGPDDEQFF.

This clone was counted between two and nine times. The CDR3 is CASSRTSGAYNEQFF. The CDR3 DNA sequence: TGTGCCAGCAGCCGAACTAGCGGAGCTTACAATGAGCAGTTCTTC. The V and J genes are TRBV7-3 and TRBJ2-1, with 8 positions matching TRBD2. Trimming at V came to 5 bases and at J to 4 bases, leaving 7 bases not matched to a gene. CDR1 is SGHTA, CDR2 FQGTGA, per germline. This CDR3 is built from 15 residues.

This rearrangement joins TRBV19 to TRBJ2-2, with a weak D call TRBD2 (5 bases). Germline values: CDR1 LNHDA, CDR2 SQIVND (reference sequence). This CDR3 is 15 amino acids long. The ends were cut back, 6 bases at V and 4 bases at J, with 15 bases in the middle. CDR3 region: CASSQDYPGTGELFF. The CDR3 bases are TGTGCCAGTAGCCAAGACTACCCGGGCACCGGGGAGCTGTTTTTT.

The genes are TRBV7-3 and TRBJ2-3; 12 nucleotides match TRBD2. From germline, CDR1 is SGHTA and CDR2 FQGTGA. V was pared by 5 bases and J by 4 bases, with 16 bases of the junction left unmatched. This CDR3 spans 19 amino acids. CDR3 DNA sequence: TGTGCCAGCAGCCCCCTAGTGACGACTAGCGGGAGCGCAGCAGATACGCAGTATTTT. Its translation: CASSPLVTTSGSAADTQYF. The full variable domain, rest sourced from reference TRBV7-3 and TRBJ2-3, is GAGVSQTPSNKVTEKGKYVELRCDPISGHTALYWYRQSLGQGPEFLIYFQGTGAADDSGLPNDRFFAVRPEGSVSTLKIQRTERGDSAVYLCASSPLVTTSGSAADTQYFGPGTRLTVL.

This clone is classed as medium-sized (0.01 to 0.1%). The rearrangement uses TRBV11-2 and TRBJ2-1; D is uncertain. Trimming pared 0 bases from V and 7 bases from J, leaving 13 bases between. Per the germline V gene, CDR1 is SGHAT and CDR2 is FQNNGV. This CDR3 is built from 15 residues. CDR3 protein: CASSLDLSRVNEQFF. The CDR3 region has the DNA TGTGCCAGCAGCTTAGATCTTTCCCGAGTAAATGAGCAGTTCTTC.

The chain couples TRBV25-1 to TRBJ1-2, with TRBD1 identical over 8 bases. With V trimmed by 4 bases and J by 3 bases, 4 bases remained unmatched. This CDR3 has 14 residues. Germline values: CDR1 MGHDK, CDR2 SYGVNS. The DNA of the CDR3 is TGTGCCAGCAGTGGACAGGGGAATTACTATGGCTACACCTTC. Translating gives CASSGQGNYYGYTF.

This clone has a handful of counts. The V gene is TRBV6-5, the J gene TRBJ2-1, with 7 nucleotides matching TRBD2. Looked up from germline, CDR1 is MNHEY and CDR2 is SVGAGI. The J segment lost 1 base and the V segment lost 5 bases, leaving 5 bases of the junction unmatched. This CDR3 is built from 15 residues. The CDR3 sequence: CASSPIAGSYNEQFF. In nucleotides, the CDR3 is TGTGCCAGCAGTCCCATAGCGGGTTCCTACAATGAGCAGTTCTTC.